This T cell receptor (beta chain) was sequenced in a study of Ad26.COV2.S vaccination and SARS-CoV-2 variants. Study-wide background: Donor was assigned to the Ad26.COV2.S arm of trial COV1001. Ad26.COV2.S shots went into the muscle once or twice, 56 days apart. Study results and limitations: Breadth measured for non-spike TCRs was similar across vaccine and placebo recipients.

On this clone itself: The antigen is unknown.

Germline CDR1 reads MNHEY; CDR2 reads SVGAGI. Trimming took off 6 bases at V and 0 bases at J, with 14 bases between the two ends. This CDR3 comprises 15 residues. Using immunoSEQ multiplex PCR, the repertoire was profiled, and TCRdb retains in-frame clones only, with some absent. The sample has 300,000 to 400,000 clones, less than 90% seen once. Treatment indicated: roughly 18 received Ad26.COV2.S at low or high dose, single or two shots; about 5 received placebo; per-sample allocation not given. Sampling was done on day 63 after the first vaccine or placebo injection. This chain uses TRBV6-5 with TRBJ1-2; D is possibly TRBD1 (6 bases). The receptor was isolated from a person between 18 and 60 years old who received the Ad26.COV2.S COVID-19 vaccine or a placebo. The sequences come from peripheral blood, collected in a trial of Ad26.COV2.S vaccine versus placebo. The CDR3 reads CASSPDRATNYGYTF. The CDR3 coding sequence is TGTGCCAGCAGCCCGGACAGAGCGACTAACTATGGCTACACCTTC.